The entry below gives a single T cell receptor (beta chain) sequence along with its context. Its specificity is unknown. The sample is drawn from a study of shared clonotypes between healthy human individuals. Study information: Donor ages ranged 18 to 49 years: a couple of women, a few men. Findings and caveats of the study: Naive subsets usually exceeded memory subsets in estimated richness.

In germline, CDR1 is MDHEN, CDR2 SYDVKM. The CDR3 is made up of 18 amino acids. V lost 6 bases and J 2 bases, leaving 25 bases between the germline ends. Libraries were prepared by immunoSEQ multiplex PCR; TCRdb keeps only in-frame clonotypes and omits some of them. The sample yields about 1.5 million clones, around 97% seen once. This chain connects TRBV28 to TRBJ1-1; D not resolved. Input material: naive CD4+ T cells sorted from blood. Subset noted: CD45RA+ positively selected. This TCR derives from a man aged 30 to 45 in good health. CDR3 in amino acids: CASRVASGAPSTNTEAFF. The CDR3 DNA reads as TGTGCCAGCAGGGTGGCGTCGGGCGCACCTTCTACTAACACTGAAGCTTTCTTT.